This T cell receptor beta chain was captured in a study of PD-1 blockade in mismatch repair-deficient tumors. Study-level background: Patients had approximately 13 mismatch repair-deficient cancer types and were previously treated and progressing.

Some clones are missing from TCRdb's copy, which holds only in-frame ones; the method was immunoSEQ multiplex PCR. The sample lists some 48,000 clones; approximately 84% were seen once. A word on this clone: What it recognizes is unknown.

Trimming removed 0 bases from V and 3 bases from J, with 1 base in between. The germline V gene encodes CDR1 SGHRS and CDR2 YFSETQ. The CDR3 loop spans 12 amino acids. All patients were mismatch repair deficient, assessed by either PCR or immunohistochemistry. Overall study results and limits: Tumor-resident clones, often undetectable pretreatment in blood, expanded then contracted after pembrolizumab.

The sequence came from an adult with mismatch repair-deficient cancer. The J gene is TRBJ2-1, the V gene TRBV5-1; D is ambiguous. Source: peripheral blood, taken roughly 19 weeks after starting pembrolizumab. CDR3 region: CASSLVYNEQFF. The CDR3 DNA is TGCGCCAGCAGCTTGGTCTACAATGAGCAGTTCTTC.